This is a list of T cell receptor beta chains from one sample in a study of blood T cell repertoires in COVID-19. Generated by immunoSEQ multiplex PCR, the TCRdb table keeps only in-frame clones and is missing some. The sample lists roughly 60,000 clones; more than 75% were seen once. The sample taken for sequencing was peripheral blood. The receptors were gathered from a man in his 70s with acute or convalescent COVID-19. Each CDR3 is given with its conserved first and last residue. Fields, in order: J gene, clone size, D gene, V gene, CDR3 DNA, CDR3 protein. D genes are given only for firm matches. Clone size is stated in some rows and not others, as once, few, many or a class when expanded.

TRBJ2-3 NA NA TRBV18 TGTGCCAGCTCACCAGCCCAGCTCAGGAATGCAGATACGCAGTATTTT CASSPAQLRNADTQYF
TRBJ2-2 NA NA TRBV5-1 TGCGCCAGCAGCTTGGGACAGCCGAACACCGGGGAGCTGTTTTTT CASSLGQPNTGELFF
TRBJ1-5 NA NA TRBV6-5 TGTGCCAGCACCCCTGATAGTGTAGTTAATCAGCCCCAGCATTTT CASTPDSVVNQPQHF
TRBJ2-5 NA TRBD1 TRBV2 TGTGCCAGTACTCCGGGACAGGGGCAAGAGACCCAGTACTTC CASTPGQGQETQYF
TRBJ2-5 NA TRBD2 TRBV4-2 TGTGCCAGCAGCCAAATAACTAGCGGGGGCCAAGAGACCCAGTACTTC CASSQITSGGQETQYF
TRBJ2-3 NA NA TRBV28 TGTGCCAGCAGTTTGAGGACTTCTCTCACAGATACGCAGTATTTT CASSLRTSLTDTQYF
TRBJ2-2 NA NA TRBV6-5 TGTGCCAGCCGAGGGTACACCGGGGAGCTGTTTTTT CASRGYTGELFF
TRBJ1-2 NA NA TRBV6-2/TRBV6-3 TGTGCCAGCAGCCAAGGCGACAGCCGAGGCGGCTACACCTTC CASSQGDSRGGYTF
TRBJ2-7 NA TRBD2 TRBV5-5 TGTGCCAGCAGCTTGGCCGGAGGCGGGGGGCCCTACGAGCAGTACTTC CASSLAGGGGPYEQYF
TRBJ1-6 NA NA TRBV9 TGTGCCAGCAGCGTAGCCTCAGGGATAGAATCACCCCTCCACTTT CASSVASGIESPLHF
TRBJ1-2 NA TRBD1 TRBV4-2 TGTGCCAGCAGCCAACTGGGGACAGGGAAACAAGTTTTTGGCTACACCTTC CASSQLGTGKQVFGYTF
TRBJ2-3 NA TRBD1 TRBV19 TGTGCCAGTAGTATCAAGGGACAGGGGGCGCAGGATACGCAGTATTTT CASSIKGQGAQDTQYF
TRBJ2-7 NA TRBD1 TRBV2 TGTGCCAGCAGCTCGGGCCGGACAGGGAATTACGAGCAGTACTTC CASSSGRTGNYEQYF
TRBJ2-2 NA NA TRBV3-1/TRBV3-2 TGTGCCAGCAGCCAAGGGACAGCCCTGAACACCGGGGAGCTGTTTTTT CASSQGTALNTGELFF
TRBJ2-7 few TRBD2 TRBV6-5 TGTGCCAGCAGGAACGGACTAGCCTACGAGCAGTACTTC CASRNGLAYEQYF
TRBJ2-2 NA TRBD2 TRBV5-4 TGTGCCAGCAGCTTGCTAGCGGGGACCGGGGAGCTGTTTTTT CASSLLAGTGELFF
TRBJ1-3 NA NA TRBV5-6 TGTGCCAGCAGCTTAAGACAGAGGAACACCATATATTTT CASSLRQRNTIYF
TRBJ1-6 NA TRBD1 TRBV2 TGTGCCAGCAGCCAAGAGGGGGCTTATAATTCACCCCTCCACTTT CASSQEGAYNSPLHF
TRBJ2-2 NA NA TRBV7-7 TGTGCCAGCAGCTTAGGACTAGGGAACACCGGGGAGCTGTTTTTT CASSLGLGNTGELFF
TRBJ2-2 NA TRBD1 TRBV11-2 TGTGCCAGCAGCTTGGACAGGGTCACCGGGGAGCTGTTTTTT CASSLDRVTGELFF
TRBJ2-6 NA TRBD1 TRBV6-5 TGTGCCAGCAGAAACAGGGGCTCTGGGGCCAACGTCCTGACTTTC CASRNRGSGANVLTF
TRBJ2-7 NA NA TRBV7-8 TGTGCCAGCAGCTTATCCTCCCTACGGGAGCAGTACTTC CASSLSSLREQYF
TRBJ1-3 NA NA TRBV10-1 TGCGCCAGCAGTGAGTTACAGGGCAAAGACAACACCATATATTTT CASSELQGKDNTIYF
TRBJ1-1 NA TRBD1 TRBV18 TGTGCCAGCTCACCAAGTCTGACAGGGGGAGGCACTGAAGCTTTCTTT CASSPSLTGGGTEAFF
TRBJ1-4 NA NA TRBV9 TGTGCCAGCAGCCCAAGGTTAGGGGCTAATGAAAAACTGTTTTTT CASSPRLGANEKLFF
TRBJ2-3 NA NA TRBV6-4 TGTGCCAGCAGTGACTCTCGAGCGGGTTCGCAGTATTTT CASSDSRAGSQYF
TRBJ2-2 NA NA TRBV7-8 TGTGCCAGCAGCACCGGTAGACTGAACACCGGGGAGCTGTTTTTT CASSTGRLNTGELFF
TRBJ2-5 NA NA TRBV5-1 TGCGCCAGCAGCCCCCTTGGGGGGGGCGTCGGGACCCAGTACTTC CASSPLGGGVGTQYF
TRBJ1-2 NA NA TRBV2 TGTGCCAGCACCTTACAGGGTTTTGACTATGGCTACACCTTC CASTLQGFDYGYTF
TRBJ1-2 NA NA TRBV11-2 TGTGCCAGCAGCACAAGCGGAGTCTATGGCTACACCTTC CASSTSGVYGYTF
TRBJ2-6 NA TRBD1 TRBV25-1 TGTGCCAGCAGTGATCCGGGACAGGGTCCCTCTGGGGCCAACGTCCTGACTTTC CASSDPGQGPSGANVLTF
TRBJ2-3 NA TRBD1 TRBV27 TGTGCCAGCAGTTTTTACAGGGGGCCAGATACGCAGTATTTT CASSFYRGPDTQYF
TRBJ2-3 NA NA TRBV5-6 TGTGCCAGCAGCTTGGACAGGGCTGGGGATACGCAGTATTTT CASSLDRAGDTQYF
TRBJ1-5 NA TRBD1 TRBV5-4 TGTGCCAGCAGCCGACAGGGTTCGGGGCCCCAGCATTTT CASSRQGSGPQHF
TRBJ2-7 NA TRBD1 TRBV7-8 TGTGCCAGCAGCCCGGGGACAGGCCACTACGAGCAGTACTTC CASSPGTGHYEQYF
TRBJ2-5 NA TRBD2 TRBV19 TGTGCCAGTAGTCTAGCGGGATGGCAAGAGACCCAGTACTTC CASSLAGWQETQYF
TRBJ2-1 NA TRBD2 TRBV7-9 TGTGCCAGCAGCTCCCCGGGACTAGCGGGGGGGCTTACCAATGAGCAGTTCTTC CASSSPGLAGGLTNEQFF
TRBJ2-1 NA TRBD2 TRBV6-4 TGTGCCAGCAGTGACTCGGGGGGGGTGGTTAATGAGCAGTTCTTC CASSDSGGVVNEQFF
TRBJ1-2 NA TRBD1 TRBV18 TGTGCCAGCTCACAAAGCAGGGGGCGCGACTATGGCTACACCTTC CASSQSRGRDYGYTF
TRBJ1-5 few NA TRBV4-1 TGCGCCAGCAGCCAAGATGCGGGGAGGGGAAATCAGCCCCAGCATTTT CASSQDAGRGNQPQHF
TRBJ1-5 NA TRBD1 TRBV7-8 TGTGCCAGCAGCTACAGGGGGGAAAATCAGCCCCAGCATTTT CASSYRGENQPQHF
TRBJ1-5 NA NA TRBV25-1 TGTGCCAGCAGTGAATTCGTATTCAATCAGCCCCAGCATTTT CASSEFVFNQPQHF
TRBJ1-5 once TRBD1 TRBV7-9 TGTGCCAGCAGCTCGGGACAGTCGCCCCAGCATTTT CASSSGQSPQHF
TRBJ1-2 NA TRBD1 TRBV12-3/TRBV12-4 TGTGCCAGCAGTCCCTCGACAGGGAAGGGCTACACCTTC CASSPSTGKGYTF
TRBJ1-3 once TRBD1 TRBV5-1 TGCGCCAGCAGCCAGGGGGATGGAAACACCATATATTTT CASSQGDGNTIYF
TRBJ2-1 once NA TRBV3-1/TRBV3-2 TGTGCCAGCAGCCGAGGCCAGAGCTCCTACAATGAGCAGTTCTTC CASSRGQSSYNEQFF
TRBJ2-1 NA NA TRBV2 TGTGCCAGCAGGACTGCCGCTTGGAATGAGCAGTTCTTC CASRTAAWNEQFF
TRBJ2-1 NA TRBD1 TRBV4-1 TGCGCCAGCAGAGGGAGCAGGGGGCCAGACAATGAGCAGTTCTTC CASRGSRGPDNEQFF
TRBJ2-1 NA TRBD1 TRBV5-1 TGCGCCAGCAGCTGGGACAGGGTCCCCTACAATGAGCAGTTCTTC CASSWDRVPYNEQFF
TRBJ2-7 NA NA TRBV28 TGTGCCAGCAAGCTATTTGGGCCCCGGGAGCAGTACTTC CASKLFGPREQYF
TRBJ2-3 NA TRBD2 TRBV5-1 TGCGCCAGCTACAATCCGGGACTAGCGGGAGTGTCGGCAGATACGCAGTATTTT CASYNPGLAGVSADTQYF
TRBJ2-7 once TRBD2 TRBV15 TGTGCCACGGGACTAGCGGGAGACGAGCAGTACTTC CATGLAGDEQYF
TRBJ1-5 NA NA TRBV19 TGTGCCAGTAGTATTTTTTTGGGAGAGCAGCCCCAGCATTTT CASSIFLGEQPQHF
TRBJ2-5 NA TRBD1 TRBV19 TGTGCCAGTAGTTCTACAGGGGTGAGCGAGACCCAGTACTTC CASSSTGVSETQYF